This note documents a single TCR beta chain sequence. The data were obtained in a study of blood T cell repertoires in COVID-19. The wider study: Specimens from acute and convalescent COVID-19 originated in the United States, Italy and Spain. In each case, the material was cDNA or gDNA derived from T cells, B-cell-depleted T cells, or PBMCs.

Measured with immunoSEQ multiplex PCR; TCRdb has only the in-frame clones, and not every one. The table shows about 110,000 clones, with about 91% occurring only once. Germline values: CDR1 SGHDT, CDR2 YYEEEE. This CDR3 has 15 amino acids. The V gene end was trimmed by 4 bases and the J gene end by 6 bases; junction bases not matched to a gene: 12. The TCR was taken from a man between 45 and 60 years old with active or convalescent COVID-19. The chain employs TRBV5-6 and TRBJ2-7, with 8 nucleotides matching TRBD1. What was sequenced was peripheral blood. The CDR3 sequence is CASSVGSRGRSEQYF. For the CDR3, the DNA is TGTGCCAGCAGCGTTGGATCCAGGGGGCGTAGCGAGCAGTACTTC.